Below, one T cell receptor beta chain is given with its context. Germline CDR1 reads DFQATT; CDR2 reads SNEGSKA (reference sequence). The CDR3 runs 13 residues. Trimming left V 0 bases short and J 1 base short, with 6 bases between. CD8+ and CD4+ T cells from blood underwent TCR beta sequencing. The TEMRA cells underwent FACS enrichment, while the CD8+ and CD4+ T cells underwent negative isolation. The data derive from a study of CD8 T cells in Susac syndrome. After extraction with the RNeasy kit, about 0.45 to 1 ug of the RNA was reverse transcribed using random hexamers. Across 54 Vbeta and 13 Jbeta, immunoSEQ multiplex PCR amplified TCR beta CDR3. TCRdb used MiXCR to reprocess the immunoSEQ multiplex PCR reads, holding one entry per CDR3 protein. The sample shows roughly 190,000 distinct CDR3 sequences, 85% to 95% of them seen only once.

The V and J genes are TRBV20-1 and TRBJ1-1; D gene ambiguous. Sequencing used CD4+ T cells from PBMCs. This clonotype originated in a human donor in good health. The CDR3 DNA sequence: TGCAGTGCTAGAGAGGGTAGGAACACTGAAGCTTTCTTT. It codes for CSAREGRNTEAFF.